This T cell receptor (beta chain) is from a study of shared clonotypes between healthy human individuals. V lost 4 bases and J 2 bases, leaving 16 bases between the germline ends. This CDR3 region has 16 residues. The germline V gene encodes CDR1 SGHRS and CDR2 YFSETQ. This clone came up once. Its antigen remains unknown. Study-wide results and limits: Though the depth was large, rarefaction showed that sorted-subset sequencing was incomplete.

Division of CD4+ cells produced a CD45RA+ naive subset and a CD45RA-negative memory subset. Measured with immunoSEQ multiplex PCR; TCRdb has only the in-frame clones, and not every one. The repertoire holds 1.5 million to 1.9 million clones, with 95% to 99% as singletons. The sequence was obtained from a man aged 25 to 40 in good health. The rearrangement uses TRBV5-1 and TRBJ2-1; D perhaps matches TRBD2 (6 bases). Sequencing was carried out using naive CD4+ T cells sorted from blood. Subset reported: CD45RA+ positively selected. CDR3 DNA: TGCGCCAGCAGCGGTGGGTTCGGCGGGACCTACAATGAGCAGTTCTTC. Translated: CASSGGFGGTYNEQFF. The complete variable domain, with remaining parts taken from reference TRBV5-1 and TRBJ2-1, reads KAGVTQTPRYLIKTRGQQVTLSCSPISGHRSVSWYQQTPGQGLQFLFEYFSETQRNKGNFPGRFSGRQFSNSRSEMNVSTLELGDSALYLCASSGGFGGTYNEQFFGPGTRLTVL.